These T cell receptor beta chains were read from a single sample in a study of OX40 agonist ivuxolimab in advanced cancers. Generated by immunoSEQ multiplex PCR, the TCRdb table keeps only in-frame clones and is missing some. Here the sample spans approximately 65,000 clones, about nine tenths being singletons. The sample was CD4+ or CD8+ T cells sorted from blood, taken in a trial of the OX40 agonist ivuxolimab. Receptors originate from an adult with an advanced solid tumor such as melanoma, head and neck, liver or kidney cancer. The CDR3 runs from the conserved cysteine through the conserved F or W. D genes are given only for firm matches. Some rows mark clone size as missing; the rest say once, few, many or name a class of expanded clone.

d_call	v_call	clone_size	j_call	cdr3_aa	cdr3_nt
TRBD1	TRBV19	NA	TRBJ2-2	CASGTGLTAGELFF	TGTGCCAGTGGGACAGGGTTAACGGCCGGGGAGCTGTTTTTT
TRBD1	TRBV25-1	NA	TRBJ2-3	CASSDPNRGTDTQYF	TGTGCCAGCAGTGATCCGAACAGGGGGACAGATACGCAGTATTTT
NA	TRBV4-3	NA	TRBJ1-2	CASSRGRAGGISDYGYTF	TGCGCCAGCAGCCGGGGACGGGCAGGAGGAATTTCGGACTATGGCTACACCTTC
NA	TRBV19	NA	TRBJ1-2	CASRTTGTYGYTF	TGTGCCAGTAGGACCACCGGCACCTATGGCTACACCTTC
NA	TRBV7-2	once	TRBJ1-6	CASSLERGRSPLHF	TGTGCCAGCAGCTTAGAACGGGGTAGATCACCCCTCCACTTT
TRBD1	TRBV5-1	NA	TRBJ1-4	CASSQGRTGDNTNEKLFF	TGCGCCAGCAGCCAAGGGAGGACAGGGGATAATACTAATGAAAAACTGTTTTTT
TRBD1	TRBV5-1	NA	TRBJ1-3	CASSLHGQGARISGNTIYF	TGCGCCAGCAGCCTACATGGACAGGGGGCGCGTATAAGCGGAAACACCATATATTTT
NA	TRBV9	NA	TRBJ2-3	CASSVGFSPTDTQYF	TGTGCCAGCAGCGTAGGGTTTAGCCCCACAGATACGCAGTATTTT
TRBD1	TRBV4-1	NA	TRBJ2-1	CASSQDRGQATSSSYNEQFF	TGCGCCAGCAGCCAAGATAGAGGACAGGCCACATCTAGCTCCTACAATGAGCAGTTCTTC
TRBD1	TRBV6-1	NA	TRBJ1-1	CASNRGLNTEAFF	TGTGCCAGCAATAGGGGGCTGAACACTGAAGCTTTCTTT
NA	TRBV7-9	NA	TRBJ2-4	CASSLELVKNIQYF	TGTGCCAGCAGCTTAGAACTGGTCAAAAACATTCAGTACTTC
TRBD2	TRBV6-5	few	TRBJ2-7	CASTQTSRDYEQYF	TGTGCCAGCACCCAGACTAGCAGGGACTACGAGCAGTACTTC
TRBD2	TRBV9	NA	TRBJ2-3	CASSGRAGGLQDTQYF	TGTGCCAGCAGCGGCAGAGCGGGGGGGCTGCAAGATACGCAGTATTTT
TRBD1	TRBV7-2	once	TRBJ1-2	CASRERDRLNYGYTF	TGTGCCAGCAGGGAAAGGGACAGGCTGAACTATGGCTACACCTTC
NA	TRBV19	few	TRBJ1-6	CASSMGLNSPLHF	TGTGCCAGTAGTATGGGACTGAATTCACCCCTCCACTTT
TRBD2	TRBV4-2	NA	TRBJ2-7	CASSQEGGGDYEQYF	TGTGCCAGCAGCCAAGAGGGCGGGGGGGATTACGAGCAGTACTTC
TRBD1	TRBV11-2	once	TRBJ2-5	CASSLGTGRGDETQYF	TGTGCCAGCAGCTTAGGGACAGGGAGAGGTGATGAGACCCAGTACTTC
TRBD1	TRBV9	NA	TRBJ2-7	CASSVALTGNFYEQYF	TGTGCCAGCAGCGTAGCTTTGACAGGGAATTTCTACGAGCAGTACTTC
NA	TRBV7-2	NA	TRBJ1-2	CASSPQGGVTKGYTF	TGTGCCAGCAGCCCCCAAGGGGGGGTGACGAAGGGCTACACCTTC
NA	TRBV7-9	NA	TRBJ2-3	CASSFELSTDTQYF	TGTGCCAGCAGCTTCGAACTAAGCACAGATACGCAGTATTTT
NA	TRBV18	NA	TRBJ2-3	CASSHSAEPDTQYF	TGTGCCAGCTCACACAGTGCAGAGCCAGATACGCAGTATTTT
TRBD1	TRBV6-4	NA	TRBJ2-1	CASSPDRGQDGEQFF	TGTGCCAGCAGTCCGGACAGGGGGCAGGACGGTGAGCAGTTCTTC
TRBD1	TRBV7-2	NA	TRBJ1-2	CASSLGDRGKGYTF	TGTGCCAGCAGCTTAGGGGACAGGGGGAAAGGCTACACCTTC
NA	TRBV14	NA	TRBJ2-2	CASSQQTNTELFF	TGTGCCAGCAGCCAACAGACAAATACGGAGCTGTTTTTT
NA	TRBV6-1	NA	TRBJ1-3	CASTARAASGNTIYF	TGTGCCAGCACGGCCCGGGCGGCGTCTGGAAACACCATATATTTT
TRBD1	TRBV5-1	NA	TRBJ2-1	CASSLAGQSNEQFF	TGCGCCAGCAGCTTGGCGGGACAGAGCAATGAGCAGTTCTTC
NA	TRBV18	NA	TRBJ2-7	CASSRDGPYEQYF	TGTGCCAGCTCACGGGACGGACCCTACGAGCAGTACTTC
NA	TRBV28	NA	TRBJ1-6	CASSTPGAVGNSPLHF	TGTGCCAGCAGTACCCCGGGGGCCGTGGGGAATTCACCCCTCCACTTT
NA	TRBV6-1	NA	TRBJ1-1	CASSEEVAPPAEAFF	TGTGCCAGCAGTGAAGAGGTTGCCCCCCCCGCTGAAGCTTTCTTT
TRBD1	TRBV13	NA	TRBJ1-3	CASTLRQGRTSGNTIYF	TGTGCCAGCACCTTAAGACAGGGGCGAACTTCTGGAAACACCATATATTTT
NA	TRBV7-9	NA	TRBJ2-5	CASSPRLRGETQYF	TGTGCCAGCAGCCCGCGGTTACGTGGAGAGACCCAGTACTTC
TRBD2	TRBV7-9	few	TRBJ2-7	CASLRAGGYEQYF	TGTGCCAGCCTCCGAGCGGGAGGTTACGAGCAGTACTTC
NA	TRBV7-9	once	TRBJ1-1	CASSIDLSNTEAFF	TGTGCCAGCAGCATAGACTTATCGAACACTGAAGCTTTCTTT
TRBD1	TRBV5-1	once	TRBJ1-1	CASRPPGQGATEAFF	TGCGCCAGCAGACCGCCGGGACAGGGTGCTACTGAAGCTTTCTTT
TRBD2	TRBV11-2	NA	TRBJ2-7	CASSRSGGSRSYEQYF	TGTGCCAGCAGCCGCTCCGGGGGGTCGCGCTCCTACGAGCAGTACTTC
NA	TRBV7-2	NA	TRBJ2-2	CASSSRLVGGFNTGELFF	TGTGCCAGCAGCTCCCGGTTGGTAGGAGGGTTCAACACCGGGGAGCTGTTTTTT
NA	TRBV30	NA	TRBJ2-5	CAWSDRRGETQYF	TGTGCCTGGAGCGATCGAAGGGGGGAGACCCAGTACTTC
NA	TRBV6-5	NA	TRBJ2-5	CASSFGGKETQYF	TGTGCCAGCAGTTTTGGAGGGAAAGAGACCCAGTACTTC
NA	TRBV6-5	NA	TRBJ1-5	CASSPRGENNQPQHF	TGTGCCAGCAGTCCGCGGGGGGAGAACAATCAGCCCCAGCATTTT
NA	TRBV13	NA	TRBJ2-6	CASSLRLTRGANVLTF	TGTGCCAGCAGCTTGAGGCTTACGAGGGGGGCCAACGTCCTGACTTTC
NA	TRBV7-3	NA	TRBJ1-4	CASSLTVDEKLFF	TGTGCCAGCAGCTTAACAGTGGATGAAAAACTGTTTTTT